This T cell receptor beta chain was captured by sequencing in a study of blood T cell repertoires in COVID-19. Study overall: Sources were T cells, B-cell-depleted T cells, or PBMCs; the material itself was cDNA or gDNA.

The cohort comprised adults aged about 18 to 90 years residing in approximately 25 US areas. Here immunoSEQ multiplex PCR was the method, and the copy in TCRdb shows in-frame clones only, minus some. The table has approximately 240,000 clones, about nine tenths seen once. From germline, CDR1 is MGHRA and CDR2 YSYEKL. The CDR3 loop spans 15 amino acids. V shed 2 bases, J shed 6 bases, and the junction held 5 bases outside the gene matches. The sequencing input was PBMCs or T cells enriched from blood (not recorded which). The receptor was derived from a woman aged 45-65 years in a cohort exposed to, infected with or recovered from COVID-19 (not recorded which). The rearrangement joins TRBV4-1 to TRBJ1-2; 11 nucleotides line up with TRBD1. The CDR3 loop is CASSQRDRGADGYTF. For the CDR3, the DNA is TGCGCCAGCAGCCAACGGGACAGGGGGGCGGATGGCTACACCTTC.